This TCR beta chain was retrieved from a study of cytomegalovirus exposure and HLA in healthy donors. The study's findings and limits: In a later analysis, at a false discovery rate of 0.05, roughly 17,000 TCR beta sequences matched HLA alleles. Some V segments, TRBV6-2 and TRBV6-3 among them, were indistinguishable and were therefore excluded. V- and J-gene trimming of TCR beta was linked (in a later analysis) to a missense DCLRE1C variant.

This CDR3 is 15 amino acids long. Germline-derived CDR1 and CDR2 are SNHLY and FYNNEI. V was pared by 7 bases and J by 1 base, with 13 bases between. Regarding this clone: The antigen remains unidentified.

Use of 60 Vbeta and 13 Jbeta primers characterized the PCR. The repertoire was sequenced with immunoSEQ multiplex PCR; TCRdb's copy has only in-frame clones and lacks some. Here the sample spans 74,000 or so clones, 77% being singletons. V gene TRBV2 combines with J gene TRBJ1-4; D possibly corresponds to TRBD1 (6 bases). The receptor comes from a man aged 45-65 years in good health and CMV-seropositive. The sequencing input was PBMCs. This CDR3 reads CASINQGLTNEKLFF. CDR3 coding DNA: TGTGCCAGCATAAACCAGGGGTTAACTAATGAAAAACTGTTTTTT.